Shown below are 22 T cell receptor beta chains from a single sample sequenced in a study of shared clonotypes between healthy human individuals. As defined, naive CD8 cells were CD45RO-negative and positively selected for CCR7, with terminally differentiated effector memory CD45RA+ cells excluded. Libraries were prepared by immunoSEQ multiplex PCR; TCRdb keeps only in-frame clonotypes and omits some of them. The data show about 600,000 clones, 95% to 98% seen once. What was sequenced was naive CD8+ T cells sorted from blood. The receptors come from a man aged 30-40 years in good health.

The V gene is TRBV13, the J gene TRBJ2-1, with TRBD2 identical over 9 bases. The CDR3 runs to 15 residues. Losses at the gene ends were 3 bases for V and 6 bases for J; bases not matched to a gene: 6. Germline lookup yields CDR1 PRHDT and CDR2 FYEKMQ (reference sequence). The CDR3 bases are TGTGCCAGCAGCTTCCAGCGGGAGGTCCCCAATGAGCAGTTCTTC. Its protein is CASSFQREVPNEQFF.

The V gene is TRBV6-1, the J gene TRBJ2-7; D may correspond to TRBD1 or TRBD2 (5 bases each). This CDR3 contains 15 residues. Germline V gene lookup returns CDR1 MNHNS and CDR2 SASEGT. Trimming cost V 2 bases and J 2 bases, with 13 bases left between them. For the CDR3, the DNA is TGTGCCAGCAGTGAATGGGACGCCGCGCCCTACGAGCAGTACTTC. It codes for CASSEWDAAPYEQYF.

The chain combines TRBV19 with TRBJ2-1, with D hard to call. Trimming took 5 bases from V and 4 from J, leaving 15 bases between them. Germline CDR1 reads LNHDA; CDR2 reads SQIVND (reference sequence). This CDR3 comprises 15 residues. CDR3 nucleotides: TGTGCCAGTAGTCCTCCCGGGCCATGGTACAATGAGCAGTTCTTC. Translation: CASSPPGPWYNEQFF.

In regard to this clone: Other DNA sequences in this specimen translate into the identical CDR3. The rearrangement joins TRBV5-1 to TRBJ2-7, with a tentative D call TRBD1 (5 bases). The CDR3 spans 14 residues. Germline CDR1 and CDR2: SGHRS and YFSETQ. V was cut by 0 bases and J by 0 bases, with 7 bases left in between. The CDR3 here is CASSLGTNSYEQYF. The CDR3 DNA reads as TGCGCCAGCAGCTTGGGGACAAACTCCTACGAGCAGTACTTC.

The CDR3 coding sequence is TGTGCCATCAGTGTAGGGGAGTCTAGCACAGATACGCAGTATTTT. Its translation: CAISVGESSTDTQYF. The chain couples TRBV10-3 to TRBJ2-3, with D perhaps being TRBD1 or TRBD2 (5 bases each). This CDR3 contains 15 residues. Germline loops: CDR1 ENHRY, CDR2 SYGVKD. With 4 bases removed from V and 0 bases from J, the gap between germline ends came to 11 bases.

This chain uses TRBV9 with TRBJ2-7; TRBD1 agrees at 8 bases. V was clipped by 0 bases and J by 7 bases; unmatched bases: 9. This CDR3 comprises 15 residues. CDR1 and CDR2 from the germline V gene are SGDLS and YYNGEE. CDR3 sequence reads: CASSVGSGGTGEQYF. The DNA of the CDR3 is TGTGCCAGCAGCGTAGGTTCAGGGGGCACGGGGGAGCAGTACTTC.

The V gene is TRBV6-1, the J gene TRBJ1-5, with 7 bases matching TRBD1. The length of the CDR3 is 17 residues. V shed 4 bases and J 4 bases; nucleotides not matched to a gene: 13. Germline V CDR1 and CDR2: MNHNS, SASEGT. The CDR3 DNA reads TGTGCCAGCAGTGCACTAAAAGACAGGGATGGGAATCAGCCCCAGCATTTT. It translates to CASSALKDRDGNQPQHF.

The chain is built from TRBV10-3 and TRBJ2-5; 15 bases fit TRBD2. The CDR3 contains 22 residues. The J segment lost 2 bases and the V segment lost 4 bases, leaving 20 bases of the junction unmatched. The germline CDR1 and CDR2 sequences are ENHRY and SYGVKD. CDR3 in DNA: TGTGCCATCAGTGCGAGGACTAGCGGGAGGGAACAGCCGACCGGGACACAAGAGACCCAGTACTTC. Residues: CAISARTSGREQPTGTQETQYF.

This sequence joins TRBV27 and TRBJ2-7; 8 bases line up with TRBD2. This CDR3 region has 17 residues. CDR1 is MNHEY, CDR2 SMNVEV, per germline (reference sequence). The ends lost 5 bases at V and 4 bases at J; junction bases unmatched: 16. CDR3 sequence reads: CASSPWPSGSGEYEQYF. In nucleotides, the CDR3 is TGTGCCAGCAGTCCGTGGCCCAGCGGGAGTGGAGAATACGAGCAGTACTTC.

The chain employs TRBV5-4 and TRBJ1-3, with D hard to call. V was pared by 0 bases and J by 0 bases, with 7 bases between. This CDR3 comprises 15 residues. Germline-derived CDR1 and CDR2 are SGHNT and YYREEE (reference sequence). The CDR3 nucleotides are TGTGCCAGCAGCTTGGACCTTGGCTCTGGAAACACCATATATTTT. Its translation: CASSLDLGSGNTIYF. Full variable domain (remainder filled in from reference TRBV5-4 and TRBJ1-3): ETGVTQSPTHLIKTRGQQVTLRCSSQSGHNTVSWYQQALGQGPQFIFQYYREEENGRGNFPPRFSGLQFPNYSSELNVNALELDDSALYLCASSLDLGSGNTIYFGEGSWLTVV.

The J gene is TRBJ2-5, the V gene TRBV7-6, with D uncertain. The length of the CDR3 is 12 residues. Trimming took 5 bases from V and 7 from J, leaving 11 bases between them. CDR1 is SGHVS, CDR2 FNYEAQ, per germline. The DNA of the CDR3 is TGTGCCAGCAGCCCCAGAGATGGGACCCAGTACTTC. It is translated as CASSPRDGTQYF.

This rearrangement joins TRBV7-2 to TRBJ1-1; possible D gene TRBD1, 5 bases. Germline CDR1 SGHTA, CDR2 FQGNSA. V was trimmed by 3 bases and J by 10 bases, leaving 18 bases between them. The CDR3 spans 14 residues. CDR3: CASSFLSRDQGAFF. CDR3 in DNA: TGTGCCAGCAGCTTTCTCTCCAGGGATCAGGGAGCTTTCTTT.

The chain joins TRBV4-3 to TRBJ2-2; D possibly corresponds to TRBD1 (5 bases). The V and J ends lost 4 bases and 1 base respectively, with 7 bases between them. From germline, CDR1 is LGHNA and CDR2 YSLEER. CDR3 length: 14 residues. CDR3 in amino acids: CASSPGMNTGELFF. Written as DNA, the CDR3 is TGCGCCAGCAGCCCAGGGATGAACACCGGGGAGCTGTTTTTT.

The rearrangement uses TRBV5-1 and TRBJ2-7; TRBD1 might be the D (5 bases). In germline, CDR1 is SGHRS, CDR2 YFSETQ. V dropped 4 bases and J dropped 0 bases, with 14 bases sitting between them. The CDR3 runs to 15 residues. CDR3 sequence reads: CASSMGPRTSYEQYF. In DNA form, the CDR3 reads TGCGCCAGCAGCATGGGGCCGCGTACCTCCTACGAGCAGTACTTC.

V is TRBV4-3 and J is TRBJ2-7; 12 bases fit TRBD2. Germline V gene sequence: CDR1 LGHNA, CDR2 YSLEER. V lost 0 bases to trimming and J lost 4 bases; unmatched junction nucleotides: 1. This CDR3 has 15 amino acids. CDR3 loop: CASSQETSGRYEQYF. The CDR3 nucleotides read TGCGCCAGCAGCCAAGAGACTAGCGGGAGATACGAGCAGTACTTC.

The chain joins TRBV11-2 to TRBJ1-5; 8 bases are shared with TRBD1. V trimming: 1 base; J trimming: 0 bases; junction bases outside the gene matches: 11. The CDR3 has 19 residues. From germline, CDR1 is SGHAT and CDR2 FQNNGV. CDR3 nucleotides: TGTGCCAGCAGCTTAGGCCGGACAGGGAGAACCTATAGCAATCAGCCCCAGCATTTT. The encoded protein is CASSLGRTGRTYSNQPQHF.

The chain links TRBV7-8 to TRBJ2-3, with 8 bases lining up with TRBD2. The germline V gene has CDR1 SGHVS and CDR2 FQNEAQ. With V trimmed by 3 bases and J by 5 bases, 10 bases remained unmatched. The CDR3 runs 16 residues. In DNA, the CDR3 is TGTGCCAGCAGCTTCCACAGGGAAGCGGGAGTAGATACGCAGTATTTT. Translated: CASSFHREAGVDTQYF.

The J gene is TRBJ2-7, the V gene TRBV14, with 7 bases matching TRBD1. Losses at the gene ends were 5 bases for V and 2 bases for J; bases not matched to a gene: 15. Germline CDR1 and CDR2: SGHDN and FVKESK. This CDR3 spans 17 amino acids. CDR3 sequence (DNA): TGTGCCAGCAGCTTGCCCTTACAGGGGATATCACCCTACGAGCAGTACTTC. Protein sequence: CASSLPLQGISPYEQYF.

The chain employs TRBV9 and TRBJ2-7; D may be TRBD2 (5 bases). The CDR3 runs 13 residues. The germline V and J ends were trimmed by 5 bases and 6 bases, with 15 bases remaining between them. Per germline, CDR1 SGDLS and CDR2 YYNGEE. CDR3 in amino acids: CASSSGSLSEQYF. As DNA, the CDR3 is TGTGCCAGCAGTTCGGGAAGTCTCTCCGAGCAGTACTTC. The full variable domain, its missing parts supplied by reference TRBV9 and TRBJ2-7, is DSGVTQTPKHLITATGQRVTLRCSPRSGDLSVYWYQQSLDQGLQFLIQYYNGEERAKGNILERFSAQQFPDLHSELNLSSLELGDSALYFCASSSGSLSEQYFGPGTRLTVT.

This chain connects TRBV7-9 to TRBJ2-7; a weak D match, TRBD2 (6 bases). V was pared by 3 bases and J by 3 bases, with 15 bases between. Germline assignment: CDR1 SEHNR and CDR2 FQNEAQ (reference sequence). This CDR3 is built from 15 residues. DNA of the CDR3: TGTGCCAGCAGCTTGATTAGCGGACTATTCTACGAGCAGTACTTC. This gives the protein CASSLISGLFYEQYF.

A note on this clone: Other DNA sequences in the same sample also yield this CDR3. The genes are TRBV4-1 and TRBJ2-7, with D unresolved. From germline, CDR1 is MGHRA and CDR2 YSYEKL. Trimming stripped 1 base from V and 2 bases from J, with 6 bases between. The CDR3 loop spans 13 amino acids. This chain's CDR3 is CASSQVLAYEQYF. CDR3 DNA sequence: TGCGCCAGCAGCCAAGTCCTCGCCTACGAGCAGTACTTC.

The chain couples TRBV10-3 to TRBJ1-4; D not resolved. The germline gives CDR1 ENHRY, CDR2 SYGVKD. V lost 2 bases, J lost 6 bases, and 7 bases lay in between. This CDR3 region has 13 residues. The CDR3 sequence: CAISEGWDEKLFF. CDR3 DNA sequence: TGTGCCATCAGTGAGGGGTGGGATGAAAAACTGTTTTTT.